This TCR beta chain was retrieved from a study of T cell responses to AZD1222 COVID-19 vaccine. The CDR3 runs 15 residues. Looked up from germline, CDR1 is LGHNA and CDR2 is YNFKEQ. Comment on this clone: The junction and the germline gene differ at one end; a read error may be behind it.

Sequencing used immunoSEQ multiplex PCR; TCRdb keeps in-frame clones, though not all of them. The table records 150,000 to 200,000 clones, around 90% of them present only once. The sequence derives from an adult who received the AZD1222 COVID-19 vaccine. The sequences come from peripheral blood, collected 28 days after the second AZD1222 dose. This chain joins TRBV4-2 and TRBJ2-1, with 7 bases fitting TRBD1. The CDR3 is CASSQGGAGVNEQFF. As DNA, the CDR3 is TGTGCCAGCAGTCAAGGGGGCGCAGGGGTCAATGAGCAGTTCTTC.